Listed here are 12 T cell receptor beta chains from one sample, sequenced in a study of blood T cell repertoires in COVID-19. The method was immunoSEQ multiplex PCR; TCRdb's version includes in-frame clones alone and lacks a portion of them. This sample has approximately 240,000 clones, with about 90% found just once. Material for sequencing was PBMCs or T cells enriched from blood (not recorded which). The origin of the receptors is a woman younger than 45 with acute COVID-19.

The chain is built from TRBV6-8 and TRBJ1-1; the D is unclear. Trimming cost V 10 bases and J 1 base, with 19 bases left between them. This CDR3 contains 15 residues. Per the germline V gene, CDR1 is MNHGY and CDR2 is SAAAGT. CDR3 amino acids: CANSPPLLANTEAFF. DNA of the CDR3: TGTGCCAACTCACCCCCCCTCCTCGCGAACACTGAAGCTTTCTTT.

The V call is TRBV3-1 (or the pseudogene TRBV3-2), the J call TRBJ1-2, with unresolved D. Germline loops: CDR1 LGHDT, CDR2 YNNKEL (reference sequence). CDR3 size: 15 residues. Deletions cut 5 bases from V and 6 bases from J, with 19 bases between. CDR3 sequence (DNA): TGTGCCAGCAGCAGCACCAGTTCGGGTGTAGATGGCTACACCTTC. Amino acid sequence: CASSSTSSGVDGYTF.

The chain combines TRBV4-1 with TRBJ2-1, with TRBD2 matching over 9 bases. CDR1 and CDR2 (germline): MGHRA, YSYEKL. The CDR3 is made up of 15 amino acids. The V segment lost 6 bases and the J segment 0 bases; nucleotides outside the gene matches: 3. The CDR3 DNA is TGCGCCAGCAGTCTTAGCGGGAGCTCCTACAATGAGCAGTTCTTC. Translating gives CASSLSGSSYNEQFF.

This clone was recorded only once. CDR3 sequence (DNA): TGTGCCAGCAGCTTACGACAGGGGTCCGACGAGCAGTACTTC. Encoded protein: CASSLRQGSDEQYF. The chain uses TRBV7-9 and TRBJ2-7, with 8 bases lining up with TRBD1. Trimming took 2 bases from V and 5 from J; bases not matched to a gene: 5. Per germline, CDR1 SEHNR and CDR2 FQNEAQ (reference sequence). CDR3 length equals 14 residues.

The rearrangement uses TRBV5-4 and TRBJ2-7, with D perhaps matching TRBD2 (6 bases). Looked up from germline, CDR1 is SGHNT and CDR2 is YYREEE (reference sequence). This CDR3 contains 13 residues. Trimming pared 4 bases from V and 4 bases from J, leaving 12 bases between. CDR3 loop: CASSAGLKYEQYF. The DNA of the CDR3 is TGTGCCAGCAGCGCGGGACTCAAATACGAGCAGTACTTC.

The chain recombines TRBV4-1 with TRBJ1-1, with 7 bases matching TRBD1. CDR3 size: 15 residues. Germline trimming cut 5 bases from V and 3 bases from J; bases unmatched to any gene: 9. Per germline, CDR1 MGHRA and CDR2 YSYEKL. CDR3 coding DNA: TGCGCCAGCAGCGGACAGGACCCCGGGGACACTGAAGCTTTCTTT. This sequence encodes CASSGQDPGDTEAFF.

The rearrangement uses TRBV28 and TRBJ1-5; maybe TRBD1 (5 bases). Per germline, CDR1 MDHEN and CDR2 SYDVKM. The CDR3 spans 16 residues. Trimming cost V 4 bases and J 4 bases, with 17 bases left between them. The CDR3: CASSSRGPRWNQPQHF. The CDR3 nucleotides are TGTGCCAGCAGTTCAAGGGGCCCCAGGTGGAATCAGCCCCAGCATTTT.

CDR3 amino acids: CATSAAGARTGELFF. The DNA for the CDR3 is TGTGCCACCAGCGCTGCAGGGGCAAGGACCGGGGAGCTGTTTTTT. This chain links TRBV15 with TRBJ2-2, with D maybe TRBD1 (6 bases). CDR1 and CDR2 (germline): LNHNV, YYDKDF (reference sequence). V shed 5 bases and J shed 5 bases, with 15 bases lying between them. The CDR3 runs 15 residues.

The V gene is TRBV3-1 (or the pseudogene TRBV3-2), the J gene TRBJ1-6; possible D gene TRBD1, 5 bases. CDR3 size: 15 residues. Germline CDR1 is LGHDT and CDR2 is YNNKEL (reference sequence). Trimming stripped 1 base from V and 6 bases from J, with 10 bases between. CDR3 region: CASSQAQGINSPLHF. The CDR3 nucleotides read TGTGCCAGCAGCCAAGCTCAGGGCATTAATTCACCCCTCCACTTT.

The table lists this clone with many counts. The chain links TRBV28 to TRBJ2-3, with no clear D. The germline V gene has CDR1 MDHEN and CDR2 SYDVKM. Trimming stripped 5 bases from V and 7 bases from J, with 10 bases between. There are 12 residues in the CDR3. CDR3 DNA: TGTGCCAGCAGTCCCGTTAGTAATACGCAGTATTTT. Its protein is CASSPVSNTQYF.

In DNA form, the CDR3 reads TGCAGCGGACTAGACAGCCATGTGAACACTGAAGCTTTCTTT. Its translation: CSGLDSHVNTEAFF. The rearrangement joins TRBV29-1 to TRBJ1-1; D is perhaps TRBD1 (5 bases). The length of the CDR3 is 14 residues. Trimming took 7 bases from V and 0 from J, leaving 15 bases between them. The V gene's germline CDR1 is SQVTM and CDR2 ANQGSEA.

V usage is TRBV10-3 and J usage is TRBJ2-7; D gene unclear. Trimming cost V 7 bases and J 1 base, with 8 bases left between them. Germline V lookup: CDR1 ENHRY, CDR2 SYGVKD. The CDR3 totals 12 residues. In DNA, the CDR3 is TGTGCCATCAACCACAGTTCCTACGAGCAGTACTTC. Protein: CAINHSSYEQYF.